This passage covers 28 T cell receptor beta chains from one sample sequenced in a study of blood T cell repertoires in COVID-19. Sequencing was performed with immunoSEQ multiplex PCR; in TCRdb, only in-frame clones are kept and a portion is missing. Of roughly 68,000 clones listed, approximately 88% are singletons. Sequencing was done on a sample of peripheral blood. These receptors all come from a human donor in a cohort sampled during active COVID-19.

This rearrangement joins TRBV6-5 to TRBJ2-3; tentative D call: TRBD1 (5 bases). Trimming removed 2 bases at V and 1 base at J, with 13 bases between. The germline V gene has CDR1 MNHEY and CDR2 SVGAGI. The CDR3 covers 16 residues. CDR3: CASSYNGRVGTDTQYF. The CDR3 bases are TGTGCCAGCAGTTACAACGGCAGGGTCGGCACAGATACGCAGTATTTT.

Notes on this clone: This sample includes further DNA sequences coding for the same CDR3. This chain connects TRBV7-2 to TRBJ2-1, with D possibly matching TRBD1 (6 bases). The CDR3 contains 15 residues. Germline assignment: CDR1 SGHTA and CDR2 FQGNSA. V was clipped by 0 bases and J by 4 bases, with 10 bases between them. The CDR3 sequence is CASSLAGQPYNEQFF. DNA for the CDR3: TGTGCCAGCAGCTTAGCTGGACAGCCATACAATGAGCAGTTCTTC.

This clone has only one observation. J is TRBJ1-5 and V is TRBV12-3 or TRBV12-4; D perhaps matches TRBD1 (6 bases). CDR3 length: 13 amino acids. Trimming took 7 bases from V and 5 from J, leaving 12 bases between them. The CDR3 reads CASTPRGDQPQHF. In DNA, the CDR3 is TGTGCCAGCACCCCCAGGGGAGATCAGCCCCAGCATTTT.

The chain joins TRBV7-2 to TRBJ1-2; 7 bases line up with TRBD1. With V trimmed by 1 base and J by 3 bases, 5 bases remained unmatched. The CDR3 extends over 15 amino acids. The V gene's germline CDR1 is SGHTA and CDR2 FQGNSA. CDR3 coding DNA: TGTGCCAGCAGCTTAGGGCGACAGGGACACTATGGCTACACCTTC. Translating gives CASSLGRQGHYGYTF. The full variable domain, in which reference TRBV7-2 and TRBJ1-2 provide the parts outside the CDR3, is GAGVSQSPSNKVTEKGKDVELRCDPISGHTALYWYRQSLGQGLEFLIYFQGNSAPDKSGLPSDRFSAERTGGSVSTLTIQRTQQEDSAVYLCASSLGRQGHYGYTFGSGTRLTVV.

The J gene is TRBJ2-7, the V gene TRBV5-1, with a weak D call TRBD1 (6 bases). The germline V gene encodes CDR1 SGHRS and CDR2 YFSETQ. The germline V and J ends were trimmed by 5 bases and 3 bases, with 12 bases remaining between them. The CDR3 length is 13 residues. The CDR3 DNA reads TGCGCCAGCAGGAGGACAGAAGGCTACGAGCAGTACTTC. Translation: CASRRTEGYEQYF.

The CDR3 loop is CSGSPLLAGGWFGTQYF. As DNA, the CDR3 is TGCAGCGGCTCCCCCTTACTAGCGGGAGGGTGGTTCGGGACCCAGTACTTC. V gene TRBV29-1 combines with J gene TRBJ2-5; 13 bases match TRBD2. The CDR3 extends over 17 amino acids. Looked up from germline, CDR1 is SQVTM and CDR2 is ANQGSEA. V lost 7 bases and J lost 7; bases outside the gene matches: 18.

The chain links TRBV7-9 to TRBJ2-1, with 8 bases fitting TRBD2. J gave up 8 bases and V 4 bases, and 19 bases lay outside the gene matches. Germline V CDR1 and CDR2: SEHNR, FQNEAQ (reference sequence). CDR3 size: 18 residues. The CDR3 loop reads CASSSTWREDLRGDEQFF. The CDR3 DNA reads as TGTGCCAGCAGCTCTACTTGGCGGGAGGACCTGAGGGGGGATGAGCAGTTCTTC. Full variable domain (rest looked up from reference TRBV7-9 and TRBJ2-1): DTGVSQNPRHKITKRGQNVTFRCDPISEHNRLYWYRQTLGQGPEFLTYFQNEAQLEKSRLLSDRFSAERPKGSFSTLEIQRTEQGDSAMYLCASSSTWREDLRGDEQFFGPGTRLTVL.

The chain has TRBV5-5 and TRBJ2-7, with 7 bases identical to TRBD1. The length of the CDR3 is 15 residues. Germline loops: CDR1 SGHKS, CDR2 YYEKEE (reference sequence). The ends lost 4 bases at V and 3 bases at J; junction bases unmatched: 10. CDR3 amino acids: CASSIRTGSVYEQYF. CDR3 DNA: TGTGCCAGCAGCATAAGGACAGGTTCCGTCTACGAGCAGTACTTC.

The sample holds a few counts of this clone. The rearrangement joins TRBV21-1 to TRBJ2-7; the table's TRBD1 call for D was not verified on the DNA. TRBV21-1 is shown as a pseudogene. The CDR3 has 14 residues. The CDR3 is CASPSWQDSYEQYF. For the CDR3, the DNA is TGTGCCAGCCCTTCTTGGCAGGATTCCTACGAGCAGTACTTC.

This chain connects TRBV5-1 to TRBJ2-2; unclear D gene. V lost 2 bases and J 6 bases, leaving 17 bases between the germline ends. The CDR3 is made up of 16 amino acids. Germline CDR1 and CDR2: SGHRS and YFSETQ. The CDR3 loop reads CASSFTRGRPAGELFF. The CDR3, as DNA: TGCGCCAGCAGCTTCACTCGCGGTAGACCCGCCGGGGAGCTGTTTTTT.

The chain joins TRBV7-9 to TRBJ2-7, with TRBD1 matching 9 bases. This CDR3 spans 15 amino acids. With V trimmed by 2 bases and J by 6 bases, 8 bases remained unmatched. Germline CDR1 and CDR2: SEHNR and FQNEAQ (reference sequence). CDR3 residues: CASSLTRTGDGEQYF. The DNA of the CDR3 is TGTGCCAGCAGCTTAACTCGGACAGGGGACGGCGAGCAGTACTTC.

The V gene is TRBV7-9, the J gene TRBJ1-2; 9 positions agree with TRBD1. CDR3 size: 14 residues. Germline values: CDR1 SEHNR, CDR2 FQNEAQ (reference sequence). Trimming cost V 2 bases and J 2 bases; bases outside gene matches: 0. CDR3 in amino acids: CASSLTGGNYGYTF. DNA of the CDR3: TGTGCCAGCAGCTTAACAGGGGGCAACTATGGCTACACCTTC. Combining the CDR3 with reference TRBV7-9 and TRBJ1-2 gives the whole variable domain DTGVSQNPRHKITKRGQNVTFRCDPISEHNRLYWYRQTLGQGPEFLTYFQNEAQLEKSRLLSDRFSAERPKGSFSTLEIQRTEQGDSAMYLCASSLTGGNYGYTFGSGTRLTVV.

The V call is TRBV5-1, the J call TRBJ2-1, with no clear D. The V and J ends lost 0 bases and 6 bases respectively, with 10 bases between them. This CDR3 is 14 amino acids long. Per the germline V gene, CDR1 is SGHRS and CDR2 is YFSETQ. CDR3 amino acids: CASSLAESFNEQFF. The CDR3 nucleotides read TGCGCCAGCAGCTTGGCCGAGAGTTTCAATGAGCAGTTCTTC.

The rearrangement uses TRBV7-2 and TRBJ2-7; 12 bases map to TRBD1. Germline trimming cut 4 bases from V and 12 bases from J; bases unmatched to any gene: 4. Germline V lookup: CDR1 SGHTA, CDR2 FQGNSA. This CDR3 contains 12 residues. In DNA form, the CDR3 reads TGTGCCAGCAGCTCGGGACAGGGGGCGACGTACTTC. Protein sequence: CASSSGQGATYF.

This clone was seen once. This chain uses TRBV28 with TRBJ2-2, with 11 bases aligning to TRBD2. From germline, CDR1 is MDHEN and CDR2 SYDVKM. V shed 6 bases and J 1 base; nucleotides not matched to a gene: 1. There are 15 residues in the CDR3. CDR3 loop: CASRLAGVNTGELFF. Written as DNA, the CDR3 is TGTGCCAGCAGACTAGCGGGAGTGAACACCGGGGAGCTGTTTTTT.

This chain connects TRBV5-5 to TRBJ2-1, with a tentative D call TRBD2 (7 bases). Germline CDR1 reads SGHKS; CDR2 reads YYEKEE (reference sequence). V lost 3 bases and J lost 5, with 18 bases in between. The CDR3 runs to 16 residues. The CDR3 sequence is CASSYRAGRGDNEQFF. CDR3 nucleotide sequence: TGTGCCAGCAGCTACCGAGCGGGGAGGGGGGACAATGAGCAGTTCTTC.

The chain links TRBV7-2 to TRBJ2-7; 9 positions match TRBD1. CDR3 length: 15 amino acids. Germline V CDR1 and CDR2: SGHTA, FQGNSA. Trimming removed 1 base from V and 2 bases from J; junction bases left unmatched: 3. The CDR3 nucleotides read TGTGCCAGCAGCTTAGACAGGGGGCTCACCTACGAGCAGTACTTC. Protein sequence: CASSLDRGLTYEQYF.

A single count supports this clone. The chain couples TRBV5-1 to TRBJ2-5; possible D gene TRBD2, 6 bases. The germline V gene encodes CDR1 SGHRS and CDR2 YFSETQ. The CDR3 length is 15 residues. Trimming stripped 4 bases from V and 2 bases from J, with 15 bases between. The CDR3 nucleotides are TGCGCCAGCAGCCTGGGGCGCGGGAAACAAGAGACCCAGTACTTC. It is translated as CASSLGRGKQETQYF.

This chain connects TRBV6-1 to TRBJ1-5; D call uncertain. CDR1 and CDR2 (germline): MNHNS, SASEGT. Trimming stripped 0 bases from V and 4 bases from J, with 13 bases between. The CDR3 is made up of 16 amino acids. This CDR3 reads CASSEARGFGNQPQHF. The CDR3 nucleotides read TGTGCCAGCAGTGAAGCGCGAGGGTTCGGTAATCAGCCCCAGCATTTT.

The V gene is TRBV5-8, the J gene TRBJ1-5, with D uncertain. From germline, CDR1 is SGHTS and CDR2 YDEGEE. Trimming shortened V by 0 bases and J by 2 bases, and 6 bases separated the two germline ends. There are 14 residues in the CDR3. The CDR3 is CASSLAGGNQPQHF. The CDR3 bases are TGTGCCAGCAGCTTGGCAGGCGGCAATCAGCCCCAGCATTTT.

CDR3 coding DNA: TGTGCCACCAGTGATTCCGGACAGGGGGCATATCACAGAGTTACGCAGTATTTT. Translation gives CATSDSGQGAYHRVTQYF. V usage is TRBV24-1 and J usage is TRBJ2-3; TRBD1 matches 11 bases. The germline V gene encodes CDR1 KGHDR and CDR2 SFDVKD. The CDR3 covers 18 residues. Trimming took 2 bases from V and 8 from J; bases not matched to a gene: 14.

This chain joins TRBV28 and TRBJ2-1; no definite D call. V lost 6 bases to trimming and J lost 6 bases, with 3 bases between them. CDR1 and CDR2 (germline): MDHEN, SYDVKM. This CDR3 contains 10 residues. CDR3 sequence: CASSVNEQFF. The CDR3 coding sequence is TGTGCCAGCAGCGTCAATGAGCAGTTCTTC.

This clone appeared once. The CDR3: CASSSGFTGELFF. The CDR3 coding sequence is TGTGCCAGCAGCTCAGGGTTCACCGGGGAGCTGTTTTTT. This chain links TRBV7-3 with TRBJ2-2, with D tentatively TRBD1 (5 bases). CDR3 length: 13 residues. Trimming removed 4 bases from V and 4 bases from J, with 7 bases in between. Germline values: CDR1 SGHTA, CDR2 FQGTGA. The variable domain in full, with the rest retrieved from reference TRBV7-3 and TRBJ2-2, is GAGVSQTPSNKVTEKGKYVELRCDPISGHTALYWYRQSLGQGPEFLIYFQGTGAADDSGLPNDRFFAVRPEGSVSTLKIQRTERGDSAVYLCASSSGFTGELFFGEGSRLTVL.

The rearrangement uses TRBV7-9 and TRBJ2-5, with D tentatively TRBD2 (6 bases). Trimming pared 3 bases from V and 5 bases from J, leaving 13 bases between. The CDR3 contains 14 residues. The germline V gene has CDR1 SEHNR and CDR2 FQNEAQ (reference sequence). The chain's CDR3 is CASSFGRGMETQYF. The CDR3 DNA reads as TGTGCCAGCAGCTTTGGACGGGGGATGGAGACCCAGTACTTC.

This clone was seen only a few times. Different DNA sequences within this sample yield the same CDR3. CDR3 sequence: CASSVGGGGTYEQYF. The CDR3 DNA follows: TGTGCCAGCAGCGTAGGGGGGGGCGGCACCTACGAGCAGTACTTC. The V call is TRBV9, the J call TRBJ2-7, with a possible D match to TRBD2 (7 bases). Germline V CDR1 and CDR2: SGDLS, YYNGEE. The CDR3 sequence is 15 residues long. Trimming took off 0 bases at V and 2 bases at J, with 12 bases between the two ends.

The chain joins TRBV12-3 or TRBV12-4 to TRBJ2-1, with D possibly being TRBD2 (6 bases). The CDR3 consists of 13 residues. V was shortened by 3 bases and J by 4 bases, with 7 bases between the two germline ends. In DNA, the CDR3 is TGTGCCAGCAGTTTGGGACTTTACAATGAGCAGTTCTTC. Protein product: CASSLGLYNEQFF.

In regard to this clone: The identical CDR3 is also encoded by other nucleotide sequences in the sample. The chain joins TRBV12-3 or TRBV12-4 to TRBJ1-1, with D uncertain. V was cut by 7 bases and J by 10 bases, with 13 bases left in between. The CDR3 has 11 residues. CDR3 DNA: TGTGCCAGCACAACACGTCATGGAGCTTTCTTT. Translation gives CASTTRHGAFF.

V gene TRBV18 combines with J gene TRBJ1-1, with D uncertain. V lost 1 base, J lost 1 base, and 7 bases lay in between. CDR1 is KGHSH, CDR2 LQKENI, per germline. The CDR3 length is 14 residues. Here the CDR3 DNA reads TGTGCCAGCTCACCACTACAAACGAACACTGAAGCTTTCTTT. Amino acid sequence: CASSPLQTNTEAFF.